This TCR beta chain derives from a study of shared clonotypes between healthy human individuals. Study conclusions and caveats: Sampling was confined to blood; repertoires within tissues likely differ.

This clone has just one count. Its antigen is not known. The J segment lost 4 bases and the V segment lost 1 base, leaving 8 bases of the junction unmatched. CDR3 size: 18 residues. Germline assignment: CDR1 LGHNA and CDR2 YSLEER. TCRdb's table, derived via immunoSEQ multiplex PCR, lists solely in-frame clones and lacks some. The sample records 2 million or so clones, 95% being singletons. This clonotype was obtained from a young man in good health. The chain employs TRBV4-3 and TRBJ2-6; 9 nucleotides align to TRBD2. The sequenced sample consisted of naive CD4+ T cells sorted from blood. The subset was: CD45RA+ positively selected. CDR3 loop: CASSQVGGRARGANVLTF. The CDR3 DNA follows: TGCGCCAGCAGCCAAGTTGGCGGGAGGGCCCGCGGGGCCAACGTCCTGACTTTC.